The 2 T cell receptor beta chains below were found in one sample sequenced in a study of PD-1 blockade in classical Hodgkin lymphoma. Assay used: immunoSEQ multiplex PCR; TCRdb lists only in-frame clones, some missing. The repertoire holds fewer than 90,000 clones, around 93% seen once, with under 9.5% in the top ten. Brentuximab vedotin exposure varied among the patients, all of whom had relapsed after autologous stem cell transplantation. This sample comprised peripheral blood mononuclear cells (PBMCs), obtained at baseline. The receptors were gathered from a human donor with classical Hodgkin lymphoma.

This clone was counted a single time. V is TRBV27 and J is TRBJ2-3; maybe TRBD1 (6 bases). Looked up from germline, CDR1 is MNHEY and CDR2 is SMNVEV (reference sequence). V dropped 6 bases and J dropped 4 bases, with 17 bases sitting between them. The CDR3 runs 15 residues. CDR3 sequence: CASSPEAGVSDTQYF. The CDR3 DNA reads as TGTGCCAGCAGCCCAGAGGCAGGGGTTTCAGATACGCAGTATTTT.

The V and J genes are TRBV5-1 and TRBJ2-7; D is possibly TRBD2 (5 bases). CDR1 and CDR2 from the germline V gene are SGHRS and YFSETQ. This CDR3 has 16 residues. Trimming shortened V by 0 bases and J by 4 bases, and 17 bases separated the two germline ends. The CDR3 protein is CASSLDPGAAPYEQYF. The CDR3 region has the DNA TGCGCCAGCAGCTTGGATCCAGGAGCGGCACCTTACGAGCAGTACTTC.